The next 10 T cell receptor beta chains were all read from a single sample in a study. TCRdb fed the RT-PCR reads into MiXCR, producing one record per CDR3 protein. The sample lists about 700,000 distinct CDR3 sequences, over 12% occurring once. The sample was memory CD4+ T cells from blood. These receptors all come from a female donor in good health, serving as a healthy control.

The chain combines TRBV20-1 with TRBJ2-7, with 9 bases fitting TRBD2. The CDR3 totals 14 residues. J gave up 2 bases and V 4 bases, and 6 bases lay outside the gene matches. Looked up from germline, CDR1 is DFQATT and CDR2 is SNEGSKA (reference sequence). The CDR3 DNA follows: TGCAGTGCTACCGATAGCGGGAGAACCTACGAGCAGTACTTC. This translates into CSATDSGRTYEQYF.

This clonotype was counted between two and nine times. J is TRBJ2-2 and V is TRBV5-1; TRBD1 matches at 8 bases. CDR1 is SGHRS and CDR2 is YFSETQ in the germline V gene. V gave up 3 bases and J gave up 6 bases; unmatched junction bases: 4. The length of the CDR3 is 14 residues. CDR3 in amino acids: CASSSQQGAGELFF. In nucleotides, the CDR3 is TGCGCCAGCAGCTCACAACAGGGGGCCGGGGAGCTGTTTTTT.

This clonotype was seen only a few times. V gene TRBV24-1 combines with J gene TRBJ2-1, with a tentative D call TRBD2 (5 bases). This CDR3 is built from 17 residues. Trimming removed 4 bases at V and 0 bases at J, with 15 bases between. Germline V gene lookup returns CDR1 KGHDR and CDR2 SFDVKD. Here the CDR3 reads CATSESEGVISYNEQFF. The CDR3 region has the DNA TGTGCCACCAGTGAGTCCGAGGGAGTGATCTCCTACAATGAGCAGTTCTTC.

The V and J genes are TRBV29-1 and TRBJ2-1, with TRBD2 matching 16 bases. Germline V gene data show CDR1 as SQVTM and CDR2 as ANQGSEA. V trimming: 6 bases; J trimming: 4 bases; junction bases outside the gene matches: 12. This CDR3 has 18 amino acids. DNA of the CDR3: TGCAGCGTGATACGCACGCCGGGACTAGCGGGGGGGTACAATGAGCAGTTCTTC. This gives the protein CSVIRTPGLAGGYNEQFF.

The genes are TRBV12-3 or TRBV12-4 and TRBJ1-1; no reliable D call. Trimming took 7 bases from V and 2 from J, leaving 17 bases between them. The CDR3 length is 15 residues. CDR3 in DNA: TGTGCCAGCATCCTACGGGTGACCAGCAACACTGAAGCTTTCTTT. Translation gives CASILRVTSNTEAFF.

This clonotype was observed many times. V usage is TRBV6-5 and J usage is TRBJ2-7; no reliable D call. CDR3 size: 14 residues. Germline-derived CDR1 and CDR2 are MNHEY and SVGAGI. V was clipped by 3 bases and J by 3 bases, with 12 bases between them. CDR3 residues: CASSYRVANYEQYF. The DNA of the CDR3 is TGTGCCAGCAGTTATCGCGTAGCTAACTACGAGCAGTACTTC.

V usage is TRBV20-1 and J usage is TRBJ2-7; 7 bases map to TRBD1. The CDR3 totals 14 residues. Per germline, CDR1 DFQATT and CDR2 SNEGSKA (reference sequence). After removal of 4 bases from V and 2 bases from J, the junction contained 8 bases not matched to a gene. DNA for the CDR3: TGCAGTGCTACCTCCATGGGACAGACCTACGAGCAGTACTTC. Translation: CSATSMGQTYEQYF.

The rearrangement joins TRBV10-1 to TRBJ2-2, with D possibly matching TRBD1 (6 bases). Germline V gene sequence: CDR1 WNHNN, CDR2 SYGVQD (reference sequence). The CDR3 covers 14 residues. Deletions cut 6 bases from V and 0 bases from J, with 8 bases between. In nucleotides, the CDR3 is TGCGCCAGCAGAGAGGGGGCGAACACCGGGGAGCTGTTTTTT. It encodes CASREGANTGELFF.

This clonotype came up a few times. CDR3 in amino acids: CASTPHSGTYEQYF. The CDR3 nucleotides are TGTGCCAGCACTCCTCATTCGGGCACCTACGAGCAGTACTTC. The chain employs TRBV28 and TRBJ2-7; the D is unclear. V dropped 7 bases and J dropped 2 bases, with 15 bases sitting between them. There are 14 residues in the CDR3. The V gene's germline CDR1 is MDHEN and CDR2 SYDVKM. The variable domain in full, with the rest retrieved from reference TRBV28 and TRBJ2-7, is DVKVTQSSRYLVKRTGEKVFLECVQDMDHENMFWYRQDPGLGLRLIYFSYDVKMKEKGDIPEGYSVSREKKERFSLILESASTNQTSMYLCASTPHSGTYEQYFGPGTRLTVT.

This clonotype was found a few times. The genes are TRBV7-9 and TRBJ2-2; 9 bases align to TRBD2. This CDR3 has 16 residues. J was trimmed by 4 bases and V by 5 bases; bases with no gene match: 8. CDR1 is SEHNR, CDR2 FQNEAQ, per germline (reference sequence). CDR3 protein: CASSLGLAGPTGELFF. The CDR3 nucleotides are TGTGCCAGCAGCCTAGGGCTAGCGGGACCCACCGGGGAGCTGTTTTTT. The entire variable domain, with the rest obtained from reference TRBV7-9 and TRBJ2-2, is as follows: DTGVSQNPRHKITKRGQNVTFRCDPISEHNRLYWYRQTLGQGPEFLTYFQNEAQLEKSRLLSDRFSAERPKGSFSTLEIQRTEQGDSAMYLCASSLGLAGPTGELFFGEGSRLTVL.